Given below is one TCR beta chain in context. Its specificity is unknown. The repertoire was sequenced with immunoSEQ multiplex PCR; TCRdb's copy has only in-frame clones and lacks some. This sample carries 55,000 to 60,000 clones, approximately 78% of them seen once, and the ten largest clones take approximately 0.99%. The sort gate was single viable CD3+CD4+CD8-CD45RO+ cells for memory CD4+ T cells. This sample was included in a study of memory CD4+ T cells and cytomegalovirus serostatus. Turning to the study itself: Healthy Belgian adult donors included about nine CMV-positive and about two dozen CMV-negative people. Study results and caveats: A US-trained random forest predicted CMV serostatus with median AUC around 0.9.

The CDR3 runs 14 residues. V was clipped by 2 bases and J by 1 base, with 8 bases between them. CDR1 KGHSH and CDR2 LQKENI come from the germline V gene. Specimen: memory CD4+ T cells from blood. This clonotype originated in an adult in good health and CMV-seronegative. The V gene is TRBV18, the J gene TRBJ1-1; D is uncertain. CDR3 sequence reads: CASSPTARNTEAFF. CDR3 coding DNA: TGTGCCAGCTCACCAACGGCCAGGAACACTGAAGCTTTCTTT. Full variable domain (missing parts from reference TRBV18 and TRBJ1-1): NAGVMQNPRHLVRRRGQEARLRCSPMKGHSHVYWYRQLPEEGLKFMVYLQKENIIDESGMPKERFSAEFPKEGPSILRIQQVVRGDSAAYFCASSPTARNTEAFFGQGTRLTVV.